A selection of T cell receptor beta chains follows, all from one sample in a study of PD-1 blockade in classical Hodgkin lymphoma. Here immunoSEQ multiplex PCR was the method, and the copy in TCRdb shows in-frame clones only, minus some. The repertoire consists of some 19,000 clones, with just over 75% occurring once and the leading ten covering roughly two fifths. Sequenced material: peripheral blood mononuclear cells (PBMCs), taken before the second cycle of nivolumab. The source of these receptors is a human donor with classical Hodgkin lymphoma. Each CDR3 is given without its conserved first and last residue. Each record gives: clone size, V gene, CDR3 protein. Not every row has a clone size; where given, it reads once, few, many or a size class.

.,TRBV7-6,ASSVQAGAVYEQY
.,TRBV2,ASSDVAGSYEQY
.,TRBV18,ASSLDRVGAEAF
.,TRBV6-6,ASSTSQGTYEQY
.,TRBV14,ASSQGDTQY
.,TRBV29-1,SGGTDGYT
few,TRBV27,ASSLYQGNYGYT
.,TRBV9,ASSVQGLAKADTQY
.,TRBV4-2,ASSHPGQGTSGYGYT
.,TRBV6-1,ASSEEGRITDTQY
.,TRBV28,ASSSPGSYGYT
.,TRBV7-6,ASSSSEDNSPLH
.,TRBV7-9,ASSLGIGTGKETQY
.,TRBV6-5,ASSYRGTNEKLF
.,TRBV5-6,ASSLEVSSSPLH
.,TRBV6-4,ASSKRRVSSSYNEQF
.,TRBV4-1,ASRGVLFNTEAF